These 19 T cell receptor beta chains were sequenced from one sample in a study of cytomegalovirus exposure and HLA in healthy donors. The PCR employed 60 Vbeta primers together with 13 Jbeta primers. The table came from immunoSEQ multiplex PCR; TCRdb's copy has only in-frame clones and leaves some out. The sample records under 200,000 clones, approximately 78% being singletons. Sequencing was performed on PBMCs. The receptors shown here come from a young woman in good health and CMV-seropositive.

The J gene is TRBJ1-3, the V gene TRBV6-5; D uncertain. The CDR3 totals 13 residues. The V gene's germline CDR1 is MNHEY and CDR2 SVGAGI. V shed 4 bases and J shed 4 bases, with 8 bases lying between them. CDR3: CASSFSTGNTIYF. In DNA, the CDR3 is TGTGCCAGCAGTTTTTCAACAGGAAACACCATATATTTT.

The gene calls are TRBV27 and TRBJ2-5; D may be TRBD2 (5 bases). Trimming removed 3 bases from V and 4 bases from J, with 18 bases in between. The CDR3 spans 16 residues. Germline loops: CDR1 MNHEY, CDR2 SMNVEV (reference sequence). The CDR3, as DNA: TGTGCCAGCAGTTTCTCCGGGGTAGGCGGGTCAGAGACCCAGTACTTC. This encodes CASSFSGVGGSETQYF.

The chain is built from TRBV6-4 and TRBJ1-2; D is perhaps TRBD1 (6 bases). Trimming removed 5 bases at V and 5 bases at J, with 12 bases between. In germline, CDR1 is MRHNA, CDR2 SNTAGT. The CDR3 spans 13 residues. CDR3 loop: CASSPERGYGYTF. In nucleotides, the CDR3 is TGTGCCAGCAGTCCGGAGAGGGGGTATGGCTACACCTTC.

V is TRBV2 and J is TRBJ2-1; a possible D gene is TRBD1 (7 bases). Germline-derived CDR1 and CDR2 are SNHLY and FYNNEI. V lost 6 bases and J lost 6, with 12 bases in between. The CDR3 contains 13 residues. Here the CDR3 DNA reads TGTGCCAGCAGAGACAGGGAGGTCAATGAGCAGTTCTTC. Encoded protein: CASRDREVNEQFF.

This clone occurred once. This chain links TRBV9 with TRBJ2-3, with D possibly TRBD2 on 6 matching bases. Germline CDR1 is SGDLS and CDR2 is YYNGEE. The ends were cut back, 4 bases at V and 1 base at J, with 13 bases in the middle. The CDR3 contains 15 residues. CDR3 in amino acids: CASSPRLVGTDTQYF. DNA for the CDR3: TGTGCCAGCAGCCCAAGACTAGTCGGCACAGATACGCAGTATTTT.

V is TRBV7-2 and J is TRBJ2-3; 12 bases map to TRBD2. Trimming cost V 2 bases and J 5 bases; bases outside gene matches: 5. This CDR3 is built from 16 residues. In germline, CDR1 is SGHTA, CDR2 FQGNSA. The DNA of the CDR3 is TGTGCCAGCAGCTTATTACTAGCGGGAGGAATAGATACGCAGTATTTT. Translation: CASSLLLAGGIDTQYF.

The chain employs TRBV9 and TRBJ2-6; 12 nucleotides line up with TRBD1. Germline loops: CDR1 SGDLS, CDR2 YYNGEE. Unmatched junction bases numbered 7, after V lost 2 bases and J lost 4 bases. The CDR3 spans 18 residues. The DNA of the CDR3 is TGTGCCAGCAGCGTCCGGGACAGGGGGCATCGAGGGGCCAACGTCCTGACTTTC. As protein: CASSVRDRGHRGANVLTF.

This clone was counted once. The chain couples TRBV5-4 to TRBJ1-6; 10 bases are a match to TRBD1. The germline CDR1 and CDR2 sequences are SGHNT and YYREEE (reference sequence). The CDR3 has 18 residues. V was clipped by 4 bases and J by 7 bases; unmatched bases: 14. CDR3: CASSGIQGQGNRNSPLHF. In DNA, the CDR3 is TGTGCCAGCAGCGGTATACAGGGACAGGGGAACAGAAATTCACCCCTCCACTTT.

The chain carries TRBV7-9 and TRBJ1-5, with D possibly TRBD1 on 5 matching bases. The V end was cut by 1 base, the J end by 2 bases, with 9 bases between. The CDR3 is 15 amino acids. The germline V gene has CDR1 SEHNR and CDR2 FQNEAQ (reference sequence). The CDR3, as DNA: TGTGCCAGCAGCTTAGGGGGCTCGGGCAATCAGCCCCAGCATTTT. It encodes CASSLGGSGNQPQHF. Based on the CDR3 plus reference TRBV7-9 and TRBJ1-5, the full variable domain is DTGVSQNPRHKITKRGQNVTFRCDPISEHNRLYWYRQTLGQGPEFLTYFQNEAQLEKSRLLSDRFSAERPKGSFSTLEIQRTEQGDSAMYLCASSLGGSGNQPQHFGDGTRLSIL.

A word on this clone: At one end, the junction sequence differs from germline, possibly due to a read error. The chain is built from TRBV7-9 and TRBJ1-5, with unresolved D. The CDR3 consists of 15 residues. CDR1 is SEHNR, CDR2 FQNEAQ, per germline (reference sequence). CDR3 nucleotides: TGTTCCAGCAGCTCCGCTGAGGGCCCGACTCAGCCCCAGCATTTT. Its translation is CSSSSAEGPTQPQHF.

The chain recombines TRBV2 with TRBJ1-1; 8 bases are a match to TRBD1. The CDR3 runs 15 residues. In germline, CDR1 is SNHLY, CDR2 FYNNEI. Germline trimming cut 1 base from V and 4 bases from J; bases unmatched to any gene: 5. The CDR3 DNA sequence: TGTGCCAGCAGTGAAGAGTACAGGGGGATCACTGAAGCTTTCTTT. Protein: CASSEEYRGITEAFF.

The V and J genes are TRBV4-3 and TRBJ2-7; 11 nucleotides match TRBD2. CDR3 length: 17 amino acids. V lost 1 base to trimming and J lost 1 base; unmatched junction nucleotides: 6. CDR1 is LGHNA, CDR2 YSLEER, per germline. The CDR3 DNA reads TGCGCCAGCAGCCAAGGTACCGGGACTAGCGGTTCCTACGAGCAGTACTTC. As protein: CASSQGTGTSGSYEQYF.

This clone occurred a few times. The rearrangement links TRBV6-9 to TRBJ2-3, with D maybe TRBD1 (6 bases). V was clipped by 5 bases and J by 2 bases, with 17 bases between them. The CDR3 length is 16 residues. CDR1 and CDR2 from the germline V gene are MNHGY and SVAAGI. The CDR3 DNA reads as TGTGCCAGCAGTATTGTGGCAGGGGCGACCACAGATACGCAGTATTTT. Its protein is CASSIVAGATTDTQYF.

CDR3 protein: CASSLAMTVLNTEAFF. Written as DNA, the CDR3 is TGTGCCAGCAGCTTGGCCATGACAGTGCTGAACACTGAAGCTTTCTTT. This chain uses TRBV5-5 with TRBJ1-1; maybe TRBD1 (5 bases). The CDR3 is 16 amino acids. Trimming took 0 bases from V and 0 from J, leaving 12 bases between them. Germline CDR1 is SGHKS and CDR2 is YYEKEE (reference sequence). The full variable domain, rest sourced from reference TRBV5-5 and TRBJ1-1, is DAGVTQSPTHLIKTRGQQVTLRCSPISGHKSVSWYQQVLGQGPQFIFQYYEKEERGRGNFPDRFSARQFPNYSSELNVNALLLGDSALYLCASSLAMTVLNTEAFFGQGTRLTVV.

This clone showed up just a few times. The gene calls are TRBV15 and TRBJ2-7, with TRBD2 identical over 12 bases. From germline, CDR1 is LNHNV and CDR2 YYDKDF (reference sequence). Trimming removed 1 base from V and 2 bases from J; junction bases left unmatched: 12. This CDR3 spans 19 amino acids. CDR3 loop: CATSRGPPLLAGGPYEQYF. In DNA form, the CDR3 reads TGTGCCACCAGCAGAGGCCCACCGCTCCTAGCGGGGGGGCCCTACGAGCAGTACTTC.

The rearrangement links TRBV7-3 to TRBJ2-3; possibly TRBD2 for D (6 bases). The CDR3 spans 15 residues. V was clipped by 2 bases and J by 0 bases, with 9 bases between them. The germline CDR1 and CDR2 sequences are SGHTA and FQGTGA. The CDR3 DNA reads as TGTGCCAGCAGCTTAGCGGGGTGGAGCACAGATACGCAGTATTTT. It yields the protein CASSLAGWSTDTQYF.

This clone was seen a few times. CDR3 residues: CASRRGLAAGVSYNEQFF. The CDR3 region has the DNA TGTGCCAGCAGGAGGGGACTAGCGGCAGGTGTCTCCTACAATGAGCAGTTCTTC. The chain joins TRBV6-4 to TRBJ2-1; 11 bases align to TRBD2. Trimming removed 6 bases from V and 0 bases from J; junction bases left unmatched: 10. Germline values: CDR1 MRHNA, CDR2 SNTAGT. This CDR3 has 18 amino acids.

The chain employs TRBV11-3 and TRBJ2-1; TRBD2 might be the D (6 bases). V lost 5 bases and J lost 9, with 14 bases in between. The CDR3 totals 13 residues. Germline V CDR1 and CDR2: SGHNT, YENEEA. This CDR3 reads CASSPSSVSEQFF. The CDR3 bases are TGTGCCAGCAGCCCCTCTAGCGTCAGTGAGCAGTTCTTC.

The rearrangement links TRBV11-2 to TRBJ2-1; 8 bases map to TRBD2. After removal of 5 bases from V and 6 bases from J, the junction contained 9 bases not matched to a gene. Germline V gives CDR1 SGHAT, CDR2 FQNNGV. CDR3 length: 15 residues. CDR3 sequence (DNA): TGTGCCAGCAGCCCGCCCAGCGGGGGCCCCAATGAGCAGTTCTTC. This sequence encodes CASSPPSGGPNEQFF. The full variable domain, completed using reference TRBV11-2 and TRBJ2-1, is EAGVAQSPRYKIIEKRQSVAFWCNPISGHATLYWYQQILGQGPKLLIQFQNNGVVDDSQLPKDRFSAERLKGVDSTLKIQPAKLEDSAVYLCASSPPSGGPNEQFFGPGTRLTVL.